The clone carrying this T cell receptor (beta chain) showed up just a few times. The antigen is unknown. This sample stems from a study of blood T cells in healthy people across ages. Background on the study: Template switching retrieved approximately one barcoded beta molecule for each two T cells.

Trimming cost V 0 bases and J 9 bases; bases outside gene matches: 7. This CDR3 has 15 residues. Germline CDR1 is SGDLS and CDR2 is YYNGEE. Together with a sample-barcoded 5' primer, a J-beta primer mix was included in a second PCR lasting 7 to 11 cycles. TCRdb re-analysed the 5' RACE reads in MiXCR, keeping a single row per CDR3 protein. Of around 800,000 distinct CDR3 sequences in the sample, about a quarter were seen once. Study-level points and caveats: Age advanced and TCR beta diversity per million T cells fell, roughly linearly. There were more naive CD4+ cells and higher diversity in long-lived donors than in aged donors.

The same data also went into a second study, on T cells of mothers and their children. From that study: In this cohort, donors were a few healthy Caucasian mothers plus their six children.

This clonotype was obtained from a boy aged 5-17 years in good health. The chain links TRBV9 to TRBJ2-5; 11 bases match TRBD2. Sequenced sample: blood. The CDR3 nucleotides are TGTGCCAGCAGCGTAGGCCTAGCGGGGGGAACGGCCCAGTACTTC. Its translation: CASSVGLAGGTAQYF.